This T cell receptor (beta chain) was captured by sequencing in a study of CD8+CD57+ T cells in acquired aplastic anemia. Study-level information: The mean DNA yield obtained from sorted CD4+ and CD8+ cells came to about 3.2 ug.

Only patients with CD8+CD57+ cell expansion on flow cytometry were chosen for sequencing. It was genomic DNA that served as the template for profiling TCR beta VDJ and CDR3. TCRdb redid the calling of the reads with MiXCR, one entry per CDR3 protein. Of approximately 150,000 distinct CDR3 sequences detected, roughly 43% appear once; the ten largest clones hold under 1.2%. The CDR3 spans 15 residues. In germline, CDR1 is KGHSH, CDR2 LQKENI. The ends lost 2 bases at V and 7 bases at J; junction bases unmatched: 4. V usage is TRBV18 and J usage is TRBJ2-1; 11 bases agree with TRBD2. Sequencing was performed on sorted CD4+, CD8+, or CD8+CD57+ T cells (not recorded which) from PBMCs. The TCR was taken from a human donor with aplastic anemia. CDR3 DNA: TGTGCCAGCTCACCAGGGGCTAGCGGGGGGAATGAGCAGTTCTTC. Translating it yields CASSPGASGGNEQFF.